The entry that follows covers one TCR beta chain sequence. Method: immunoSEQ multiplex PCR; TCRdb's copy keeps in-frame clones and lacks some. This table has more than 2,000,000 clones, more than 90% appearing once. The length of the CDR3 is 14 residues. Germline values: CDR1 SGHAT, CDR2 FQNNGV. The trim removed 4 bases at V and 9 bases at J, leaving 4 bases unmatched. This record belongs to a study of shared clonotypes between healthy human individuals. This chain uses TRBV11-2 with TRBJ2-3, with 13 nucleotides matching TRBD2. The sequence was obtained from a man aged 18 to 29 in good health. What was sequenced was naive CD4+ T cells sorted from blood. Subset indicated: CD45RA+ positively selected. CDR3 nucleotide sequence: TGTGCCAGCAGCTCCGGGACTAGCGGGACCACGCAGTATTTT. It encodes CASSSGTSGTTQYF.